These 26 T cell receptor beta chains originate from one sample sequenced in a study of blood T cells in healthy people across ages. Using a J-beta primer mix together with a sample-barcoded 5' primer, a second PCR was run for roughly 6 to 11 cycles. TCRdb redid the calling of the 5' RACE reads with MiXCR, one entry per CDR3 protein. The sample contains some 1.5 million distinct CDR3 sequences, 28% of which appear only once. The sample consisted of blood. All receptors derive from a woman aged 25-40 years in good health.

This clonotype was seen a handful of times. The chain has TRBV7-3 and TRBJ2-3; the D is unclear. Germline V gene lookup returns CDR1 SGHTA and CDR2 FQGTGA. This CDR3 has 15 amino acids. V was trimmed by 4 bases and J by 1 base, leaving 12 bases between them. CDR3 sequence: CASSSKITGTDTQYF. CDR3 in DNA: TGTGCCAGCAGCTCGAAGATCACAGGCACAGATACGCAGTATTTT.

This clonotype has just a few counts. The V gene is TRBV27, the J gene TRBJ2-1, with 12 positions matching TRBD2. This CDR3 comprises 14 residues. V was clipped by 8 bases and J by 7 bases; unmatched bases: 6. Germline assignment: CDR1 MNHEY and CDR2 SMNVEV (reference sequence). In nucleotides, the CDR3 is TGTGCCAGCGGACGCGGGACTAGCGGGAATGAGCAGTTCTTC. Translating gives CASGRGTSGNEQFF.

This clonotype was observed many times. The rearrangement links TRBV12-3 or TRBV12-4 to TRBJ2-1, with 13 bases that match TRBD2. With 6 bases clipped from V and 5 bases from J, the junction kept 1 base outside the gene matches. The CDR3 is made up of 14 amino acids. The CDR3 coding sequence is TGTGCCAGCAGGACTAGCGGGGGGCACAATGAGCAGTTCTTC. It specifies CASRTSGGHNEQFF.

This clonotype was observed at least ten times. This chain connects TRBV24-1 to TRBJ2-1; the D is unclear. The CDR3 consists of 13 residues. The germline V gene encodes CDR1 KGHDR and CDR2 SFDVKD. Deletions cut 3 bases from V and 7 bases from J, with 9 bases between. CDR3 DNA sequence: TGTGCCACCAGTGATGGTACTCCTAATGAGCAGTTCTTC. The encoded protein is CATSDGTPNEQFF.

V usage is TRBV29-1 and J usage is TRBJ2-1, with 12 positions matching TRBD2. The CDR3 is 13 amino acids. Trimming removed 7 bases from V and 8 bases from J; junction bases left unmatched: 6. Germline loops: CDR1 SQVTM, CDR2 ANQGSEA. CDR3 region: CSGQTSGSYEQFF. The DNA of the CDR3 is TGCAGCGGGCAGACTAGCGGGAGCTATGAGCAGTTCTTC.

Only a few counts were recorded for this clonotype. The gene calls are TRBV6-5 and TRBJ1-6; 10 nucleotides match TRBD1. Germline V gene sequence: CDR1 MNHEY, CDR2 SVGAGI. The V and J ends lost 8 bases and 10 bases, in that order; junction bases with no gene match: 8. The CDR3 has 14 amino acids. The chain's CDR3 is CASGRDRGGSPLHF. In DNA, the CDR3 is TGTGCCAGCGGTAGGGACAGGGGAGGGTCACCCCTCCACTTT.

This clonotype has only a few counts. J is TRBJ1-1 and V is TRBV2; D is possibly TRBD1 (5 bases). V gave up 4 bases and J gave up 5 bases, with 14 bases separating them. This CDR3 has 14 residues. From germline, CDR1 is SNHLY and CDR2 FYNNEI. The CDR3 loop reads CASSVSQGGTEAFF. CDR3 DNA: TGTGCCAGCAGTGTTTCGCAGGGTGGTACTGAAGCTTTCTTT.

The chain has TRBV5-1 and TRBJ2-6, with a tentative D call TRBD1 (5 bases). CDR3 length equals 16 residues. The V end was cut by 2 bases, the J end by 4 bases, with 13 bases between. The germline gives CDR1 SGHRS, CDR2 YFSETQ. CDR3 loop: CASSLGEWVGANVLTF. The CDR3 DNA reads as TGCGCCAGCAGCTTAGGGGAATGGGTCGGGGCCAACGTCCTGACTTTC.

CDR3 nucleotide sequence: TGTGCCAGCAGCTCCGGGACAGGGGCTAATGAAAAACTGTTTTTT. Its protein product is CASSSGTGANEKLFF. The genes are TRBV7-2 and TRBJ1-4, with TRBD1 matching 10 bases. The V and J ends lost 4 bases and 3 bases, in that order; junction bases with no gene match: 2. This CDR3 contains 15 residues. Germline assignment: CDR1 SGHTA and CDR2 FQGNSA.

Only a few counts were recorded for this clonotype. A read error may produce the germline difference seen at one junction end. The CDR3 DNA reads TGTGCCAGCAGCCTAACGTGGGGGGTACAAGCTTTCTTT. This translates into CASSLTWGVQAFF. The chain recombines TRBV7-3 with TRBJ1-1; weak D call: TRBD1 (5 bases). CDR1 is SGHTA, CDR2 FQGTGA, per germline. The CDR3 is 13 residues long. The full variable domain, its missing parts supplied by reference TRBV7-3 and TRBJ1-1, is GAGVSQTPSNKVTEKGKYVELRCDPISGHTALYWYRQSLGQGPEFLIYFQGTGAADDSGLPNDRFFAVRPEGSVSTLKIQRTERGDSAVYLCASSLTWGVQAFFGQGTRLTVV.

The genes are TRBV6-1 and TRBJ1-3; perhaps TRBD1 as D (5 bases). The V end lost 5 bases, the J end lost 6 bases, and 20 bases lay between the germline ends. Per the germline V gene, CDR1 is MNHNS and CDR2 is SASEGT. The CDR3 loop spans 16 amino acids. The CDR3 DNA sequence: TGTGCCAGCAGTTTTCGGGGCCCGTTATTGTTAAACACCATATATTTT. Its translation is CASSFRGPLLLNTIYF.

The table lists this clonotype with many counts. The CDR3 nucleotides read TGCGCCAGCAGCTTGGGACTAGCGGTCTCCGTTGATACGCAGTATTTT. Translating gives CASSLGLAVSVDTQYF. J is TRBJ2-3 and V is TRBV5-1; 9 positions agree with TRBD2. Germline values: CDR1 SGHRS, CDR2 YFSETQ. The CDR3 is 16 amino acids. Trimming at V came to 0 bases and at J to 6 bases, leaving 8 bases not matched to a gene.

This clonotype was seen more than once but under ten times. The chain employs TRBV20-1 and TRBJ1-2; TRBD1 might be the D (5 bases). Between the trimmed V and J ends, which lost 6 bases and 0 bases, there was a span of 8 bases. The CDR3 runs 12 residues. The germline gives CDR1 DFQATT, CDR2 SNEGSKA (reference sequence). DNA for the CDR3: TGCAGTGCAACGACAGCTAACTATGGCTACACCTTC. Protein sequence: CSATTANYGYTF.

This clonotype has more than one count but fewer than ten. A read error may produce the germline difference seen at one junction end. The V call is TRBV6-6, the J call TRBJ2-7, with D perhaps being TRBD1 or TRBD2 (5 bases each). CDR3 length: 14 residues. Germline CDR1 is MNHNY and CDR2 is SVGAGI (reference sequence). CDR3 DNA: TGTTCCAGCAGTTACTCGTGGGGGTGGTACGAGCAGTACTTC. Translation: CSSSYSWGWYEQYF.

The V call is TRBV3-1, the J call TRBJ2-5; TRBD2 is a possible D gene (6 bases). Deletions cut 3 bases from V and 5 bases from J, with 13 bases between. The length of the CDR3 is 14 residues. Germline assignment: CDR1 LGHDT and CDR2 YNNKEL (reference sequence). The CDR3 is CASSHGRRAETQYF. CDR3 nucleotides: TGTGCCAGCAGCCACGGTAGGAGGGCGGAGACCCAGTACTTC.

Worth noting for this clonotype: One base away lies a much larger clone, so this may be a sequencing read error. The rearrangement uses TRBV20-1 and TRBJ2-1, with TRBD1 as a possible D gene (6 bases). Germline lookup yields CDR1 DFQATT and CDR2 SNEGSKA (reference sequence). Trimming stripped 3 bases from V and 13 bases from J, with 19 bases between. The length of the CDR3 is 13 residues. The CDR3 sequence: CSARRTEKETQFF. CDR3 DNA sequence: TGCAGTGCTAGGCGGACAGAAAAAGAGACCCAGTTCTTC.

In its sample, this clonotype was seen a few times. The chain has TRBV14 and TRBJ2-5; D is possibly TRBD2 (6 bases). V gave up 5 bases and J gave up 5 bases, with 18 bases separating them. This CDR3 is built from 15 residues. The germline V gene has CDR1 SGHDN and CDR2 FVKESK. CDR3 loop: CASSNRRVGGETQYF. CDR3 nucleotide sequence: TGTGCCAGCAGCAACCGGCGGGTAGGAGGGGAGACCCAGTACTTC.

J is TRBJ2-5 and V is TRBV7-2; D unresolved. V was pared by 5 bases and J by 3 bases, with 19 bases between. The CDR3 totals 16 residues. Looked up from germline, CDR1 is SGHTA and CDR2 is FQGNSA. The CDR3 region is CASSRPTVFGKETQYF. The CDR3 region has the DNA TGTGCCAGCAGCCGCCCTACAGTATTCGGCAAAGAGACCCAGTACTTC.

This clonotype showed up just a few times. This sequence joins TRBV10-1 and TRBJ2-3, with 10 bases matching TRBD2. CDR3 size: 16 residues. Germline V lookup: CDR1 WNHNN, CDR2 SYGVQD (reference sequence). With 4 bases clipped from V and 5 bases from J, the junction kept 9 bases outside the gene matches. The CDR3 protein is CASSAALAGVRDTQYF. The CDR3 DNA sequence: TGCGCCAGCAGTGCGGCCCTAGCGGGGGTCAGAGATACGCAGTATTTT.

V gene TRBV9 combines with J gene TRBJ2-7, with TRBD2 as a possible D gene (7 bases). The CDR3 runs 17 residues. Trimming pared 3 bases from V and 7 bases from J, leaving 26 bases between. The germline V gene has CDR1 SGDLS and CDR2 YYNGEE. In DNA, the CDR3 is TGTGCCAGCAGCGGAGGGGGAGGTACAGGGACTATCAATGAGCAGTACTTC. It specifies CASSGGGGTGTINEQYF.

Points on this clonotype: A read error is possible here, since a much larger clone lies one base away. J is TRBJ2-4 and V is TRBV10-1; the D gene is possibly TRBD2 (6 bases). With 4 bases removed from V and 15 bases from J, the gap between germline ends came to 19 bases. Germline CDR1 and CDR2: WNHNN and SYGVQD (reference sequence). This CDR3 spans 13 amino acids. The CDR3 sequence is CASSGGTFGERYF. For the CDR3, the DNA is TGCGCCAGCAGTGGCGGGACTTTCGGCGAGCGGTACTTC.

Worth noting for this clonotype: A read error is likely here: a far larger clone is one base away. The rearrangement uses TRBV5-4 and TRBJ1-1, with D tentatively TRBD1 (6 bases). Trimming left V 6 bases short and J 4 bases short, with 10 bases between. This CDR3 has 12 amino acids. The germline V gene has CDR1 SGHNT and CDR2 YYREEE (reference sequence). DNA for the CDR3: TGTGCCAGCAACCAAGGGGGCACTGAAGCTTTCTTT. Translated, it gives CASNQGGTEAFF.

This clonotype has at least ten counts. CDR3 protein: CASSLFGPMAAMSYEQYF. CDR3 DNA sequence: TGTGCCAGCAGCTTATTTGGCCCGATGGCAGCTATGTCCTACGAGCAGTACTTC. V gene TRBV7-2 combines with J gene TRBJ2-7; unclear D gene. This CDR3 has 18 residues. Germline loops: CDR1 SGHTA, CDR2 FQGNSA. With 2 bases removed from V and 1 base from J, the gap between germline ends came to 21 bases.

This clonotype was recorded at least ten times. The chain uses TRBV29-1 and TRBJ2-1, with 11 bases aligning to TRBD2. This CDR3 comprises 17 residues. V lost 3 bases to trimming and J lost 10 bases; unmatched junction nucleotides: 17. CDR1 SQVTM and CDR2 ANQGSEA come from the germline V gene. This CDR3 is CSVDWIAGGSWGGEQFF. CDR3 nucleotide sequence: TGCAGCGTTGATTGGATAGCGGGAGGGTCTTGGGGAGGGGAGCAGTTCTTC.

This chain connects TRBV20-1 to TRBJ2-1; the D call may be TRBD1 or TRBD2 (6 bases each). CDR1 is DFQATT and CDR2 is SNEGSKA in the germline V gene (reference sequence). This CDR3 region has 13 residues. V was pared by 0 bases and J by 13 bases, with 16 bases between. CDR3 loop: CSARDPGAETQFF. CDR3 DNA sequence: TGCAGTGCTAGAGATCCGGGGGCAGAGACCCAGTTCTTC.

The V call is TRBV5-1, the J call TRBJ2-1; 10 bases fit TRBD2. The CDR3 length is 16 residues. The V gene end was trimmed by 2 bases and the J gene end by 4 bases; junction bases not matched to a gene: 6. Germline V gives CDR1 SGHRS, CDR2 YFSETQ. The CDR3 here is CASSFHLAGEYNEQFF. In nucleotides, the CDR3 is TGCGCCAGCAGCTTTCATCTAGCGGGAGAATACAATGAGCAGTTCTTC.